A selection of T cell receptor beta chains follows, all from one sample in a study of CXCR3-negative and CXCR3-positive naive CD8 T cells. TCRdb reprocessed the 5' RACE reads, with one entry per CDR3 protein and no DNA. The sample table sets out about 130,000 distinct CDR3 sequences. Sequences were obtained from naive CXCR3- CD8+ T cells from blood. Receptor source: a human donor in good health. Some clones in this sample may be carry-over from other donors' samples. The CDR3 runs from the conserved cysteine through the conserved F or W.

J	V	CDR3
TRBJ2-7	TRBV4-3	CASSQDGNEQYF
TRBJ2-7	TRBV20-1	CGARETMSYEQYF
TRBJ2-2	TRBV7-2	CASSLADWVAANTGELFF
TRBJ2-7	TRBV7-9	CASSQPHGNSYEQYF
TRBJ2-1	TRBV14	CASSQDMRVTYNEQFF
TRBJ2-7	TRBV4-1	CASSQVTASSYEQYF
TRBJ2-7	TRBV12-3/TRBV12-4	CASSFGKGRGISYEQYF
TRBJ2-1	TRBV28	CASSLPPGIEQFF
TRBJ1-1	TRBV28	CASRPQGYNTEAFF
TRBJ1-1	TRBV7-2	CASSPNDWGTEAFF
TRBJ2-1	TRBV6-2/TRBV6-3	CASNSGGSYNEQFF
TRBJ1-2	TRBV3-1	CASSADPGQESYNNGYTF
TRBJ1-5	TRBV14	CASSQDVSEPQHF
TRBJ2-5	TRBV11-2	CASSFWTSGARETQYF
TRBJ2-5	TRBV12-3/TRBV12-4	CASRPRPGRGDKETQYF
TRBJ2-7	TRBV27	CASSPWTGSYEQYF
TRBJ2-7	TRBV3-1	CAGSPPGHPYEQYF
TRBJ2-7	TRBV2	CASSVGTLIMAYEQYF
TRBJ2-1	TRBV28	CASSPLDRTYNEQFF
TRBJ2-3	TRBV5-1	CASKNLLAGGSTDTQYF